The T cell receptor beta chain under discussion was sequenced for a study of control samples from healthy donors and cancer patients. This CDR3 is 16 amino acids long. The V gene lost 7 bases and the J gene lost 2 bases, with 17 bases spanning the gap. In germline, CDR1 is MNHNY, CDR2 SVGAGI (reference sequence). Clones were read by immunoSEQ multiplex PCR, and TCRdb kept only the in-frame ones, dropping some. The table lists about 150,000 clones, around 96% of them singletons. This clone was observed a single time. V and J are TRBV6-6 and TRBJ1-4, with D possibly being TRBD1 (5 bases). The TCR was taken from a man aged 35 to 55 in good health. Sequenced: blood. As DNA, the CDR3 is TGTGCCAGCACCCGGGGGGGTCTGGGGACTAATGAAAAACTGTTTTTT. Encoded protein: CASTRGGLGTNEKLFF.